The rows below give T cell receptor beta chains drawn from one sample of a study of T cell responses to AZD1222 COVID-19 vaccine. The table came from immunoSEQ multiplex PCR; TCRdb's copy has only in-frame clones and leaves some out. This sample has about 120,000 clones, with 86% found just once. The sequenced sample was peripheral blood, obtained 28 days after the second AZD1222 dose. The origin of the receptors is an adult who received the AZD1222 COVID-19 vaccine. Both conserved end residues are part of each CDR3. The D gene is left open where the match is weak. Part of the rows lack a size; the others show once, few, many or a class for expanded clones.

J: TRBJ1-2; D: TRBD1; V: TRBV6-5; size: .; CDR3: CASSPGGDFHGYTF; DNA: TGTGCCAGCAGTCCAGGGGGCGACTTCCATGGCTACACCTTC
J: TRBJ2-3; D: TRBD1; V: TRBV9; size: once; CDR3: CASSGPGTGADTQYF; DNA: TGTGCCAGCAGCGGCCCCGGGACAGGGGCAGATACGCAGTATTTT
J: TRBJ1-2; D: .; V: TRBV12-3/TRBV12-4; size: few; CDR3: CASSFGENYGYTF; DNA: TGTGCCAGCAGTTTCGGAGAGAACTATGGCTACACCTTC
J: TRBJ2-1; D: .; V: TRBV5-1; size: .; CDR3: CASSRDKGSYNEQFF; DNA: TGCGCCAGCAGCCGGGACAAAGGCTCCTACAATGAGCAGTTCTTC
J: TRBJ2-7; D: .; V: TRBV6-1; size: .; CDR3: CASSEVSPRGGQYF; DNA: TGTGCCAGCAGTGAAGTTTCCCCTAGGGGCGGGCAGTACTTC
J: TRBJ2-7; D: TRBD2; V: TRBV7-6; size: .; CDR3: CASIPGGTYEQYF; DNA: TGTGCCAGCATCCCGGGGGGAACCTACGAGCAGTACTTC
J: TRBJ1-2; D: .; V: TRBV9; size: .; CDR3: CASSSGRYYGYTF; DNA: TGTGCCAGCAGCTCTGGGAGGTACTATGGCTACACCTTC
J: TRBJ2-3; D: TRBD2; V: TRBV24-1; size: once; CDR3: CATSREGLAGWSTDTQYF; DNA: TGTGCCACGTCTCGGGAGGGACTAGCGGGATGGTCGACAGATACGCAGTATTTT
J: TRBJ2-5; D: .; V: TRBV6-5; size: .; CDR3: CASRSFPPQETQYF; DNA: TGTGCCAGCAGGTCCTTCCCCCCACAAGAGACCCAGTACTTC
J: TRBJ1-4; D: .; V: TRBV5-6; size: .; CDR3: CASTRSRVGEKLFF; DNA: TGTGCCAGCACCCGATCGAGGGTGGGGGAAAAACTGTTTTTT
J: TRBJ1-5; D: TRBD1; V: TRBV6-4; size: .; CDR3: CASSVCRGDRRPNSNQPQHF; DNA: TGTGCCAGCAGTGTATGTCGGGGGGACAGGCGGCCTAATAGCAATCAGCCCCAGCATTTT
J: TRBJ1-2; D: .; V: TRBV7-9; size: .; CDR3: CASSLRVRYGYTF; DNA: TGTGCCAGCAGCTTAAGGGTTCGGTATGGCTACACCTTC
J: TRBJ1-2; D: TRBD1; V: TRBV20-1; size: .; CDR3: CSASPGTGGDYGYTF; DNA: TGCAGTGCAAGTCCCGGGACAGGGGGCGACTATGGCTACACCTTC
J: TRBJ2-3; D: TRBD1; V: TRBV6-5; size: .; CDR3: CASSYSFRGTDTQYF; DNA: TGTGCCAGCAGTTACTCGTTCAGGGGGACAGATACGCAGTATTTT
J: TRBJ2-2; D: .; V: TRBV6-2/TRBV6-3; size: .; CDR3: CASSYFGGPNTGELFF; DNA: TGTGCCAGCAGCTATTTTGGGGGCCCGAACACCGGGGAGCTGTTTTTT
J: TRBJ1-2; D: .; V: TRBV19; size: .; CDR3: CASSILRDRSFNYGYTF; DNA: TGTGCCAGTAGTATACTCCGGGACCGCTCCTTTAACTATGGCTACACCTTC
J: TRBJ2-5; D: .; V: TRBV29-1; size: .; CDR3: CSLRFGDQETQYF; DNA: TGCAGCCTGCGGTTCGGGGACCAAGAGACCCAGTACTTC
J: TRBJ2-5; D: .; V: TRBV1; size: .; CDR3: CTSTPSGRAGETQYF; DNA: TGCACCAGCACCCCTAGCGGGAGGGCCGGGGAGACCCAGTACTTC
J: TRBJ1-6; D: .; V: TRBV4-3; size: .; CDR3: CASSQDGRTGSPLHF; DNA: TGCGCCAGCAGCCAAGATGGTAGGACGGGGTCACCCCTCCACTTT
J: TRBJ1-5; D: .; V: TRBV11-3; size: .; CDR3: CASSRPRRGYNQPQHF; DNA: TGTGCCAGCAGCCGCCCCCGAAGGGGGTACAATCAGCCCCAGCATTTT
J: TRBJ2-3; D: .; V: TRBV24-1; size: .; CDR3: CATSDGEVGRDTQYF; DNA: TGTGCCACCAGTGATGGTGAAGTTGGGCGAGATACGCAGTATTTT
J: TRBJ2-7; D: .; V: TRBV11-2; size: .; CDR3: CASSLLQVPEQYF; DNA: TGTGCCAGCAGCTTATTGCAGGTCCCCGAGCAGTACTTC
J: TRBJ2-7; D: .; V: TRBV11-1; size: once; CDR3: CASSLAEGRWEQYF; DNA: TGTGCCAGCAGCTTAGCAGAGGGACGATGGGAGCAGTACTTC
J: TRBJ1-1; D: .; V: TRBV18; size: .; CDR3: CASSPPNTEAFF; DNA: TGTGCCAGCTCACCGCCAAACACTGAAGCTTTCTTT
J: TRBJ1-3; D: .; V: TRBV19; size: .; CDR3: CASRDGQSSGNTIYF; DNA: TGTGCCAGTAGGGATGGACAGAGCTCTGGAAACACCATATATTTT
J: TRBJ1-5; D: TRBD1; V: TRBV6-1; size: .; CDR3: CASSANRGVGNQPQHF; DNA: TGTGCCAGCAGTGCCAACAGGGGAGTGGGTAATCAGCCCCAGCATTTT
J: TRBJ2-5; D: .; V: TRBV7-9; size: .; CDR3: CASSFSDGQETQYF; DNA: TGTGCCAGCAGCTTCTCTGACGGACAAGAGACCCAGTACTTC
J: TRBJ1-1; D: .; V: TRBV14; size: .; CDR3: CASSQRGEVNTEAFF; DNA: TGTGCCAGCAGCCAAAGGGGGGAGGTAAACACTGAAGCTTTCTTT
J: TRBJ2-3; D: .; V: TRBV20-1; size: .; CDR3: CSASYTGRQQADTQYF; DNA: TGCAGTGCTAGTTATACGGGCCGTCAACAGGCGGATACGCAGTATTTT
J: TRBJ1-1; D: TRBD1; V: TRBV2; size: few; CDR3: CASSPGTANTEAFF; DNA: TGTGCCAGCAGTCCTGGGACAGCGAACACTGAAGCTTTCTTT
J: TRBJ2-7; D: TRBD1; V: TRBV19; size: .; CDR3: CASSRPGQELYEQYF; DNA: TGTGCCAGTAGTAGACCGGGACAGGAGCTCTACGAGCAGTACTTC
J: TRBJ1-6; D: .; V: TRBV7-9; size: once; CDR3: CASSLAAVGDSPLHF; DNA: TGTGCCAGCAGCTTAGCTGCAGTGGGGGATTCACCCCTCCACTTT
J: TRBJ1-2; D: .; V: TRBV28; size: .; CDR3: CASSEIYYGYTF; DNA: TGTGCCAGCAGTGAGATTTACTATGGCTACACCTTC
J: TRBJ2-2; D: TRBD1; V: TRBV19; size: .; CDR3: CASSRDRYTGELFF; DNA: TGTGCCAGTAGTAGGGACAGATACACCGGGGAGCTGTTTTTT
J: TRBJ2-7; D: TRBD2; V: TRBV18; size: .; CDR3: CASSPRGGRAHEQYF; DNA: TGTGCCAGCTCACCACGGGGCGGGAGGGCCCACGAGCAGTACTTC
J: TRBJ2-7; D: .; V: TRBV11-2; size: .; CDR3: CASSPPNPGHEQYF; DNA: TGTGCCAGCAGCCCACCAAACCCCGGCCACGAGCAGTACTTC
J: TRBJ2-5; D: TRBD2; V: TRBV7-8; size: .; CDR3: CASSLARVSGGAVGETQYF; DNA: TGTGCCAGCAGCTTAGCGCGGGTTAGCGGGGGGGCCGTTGGAGAGACCCAGTACTTC
J: TRBJ2-3; D: TRBD2; V: TRBV7-3; size: .; CDR3: CASSFTPGLEDTQYF; DNA: TGTGCCAGCAGCTTCACACCGGGACTAGAGGATACGCAGTATTTT
J: TRBJ1-5; D: TRBD1; V: TRBV6-1; size: .; CDR3: CASSDQDRANQPQHF; DNA: TGTGCCAGCAGTGACCAGGACAGGGCAAATCAGCCCCAGCATTTT
J: TRBJ2-1; D: TRBD1; V: TRBV29-1; size: .; CDR3: CSASGDRGNEQFF; DNA: TGCAGCGCCAGTGGGGACAGGGGCAATGAGCAGTTCTTC
J: TRBJ2-1; D: TRBD2; V: TRBV15; size: .; CDR3: CATRDSGSSYNEQFF; DNA: TGTGCCACCAGGGATAGCGGGAGTTCCTACAATGAGCAGTTCTTC
J: TRBJ2-7; D: TRBD2; V: TRBV28; size: once; CDR3: CASSSSGRNTYEQYF; DNA: TGTGCCAGCAGTTCTAGCGGGAGGAACACCTACGAGCAGTACTTC
J: TRBJ1-6; D: .; V: TRBV6-4; size: few; CDR3: CASSVSPGNSPLHF; DNA: TGTGCCAGCAGCGTTTCTCCAGGGAATTCACCCCTCCACTTT
J: TRBJ1-3; D: .; V: TRBV19; size: .; CDR3: CASSIGDGRLPGNTIYF; DNA: TGTGCCAGTAGTATTGGGGATGGGAGGCTCCCTGGAAACACCATATATTTT
J: TRBJ1-1; D: .; V: TRBV2; size: few; CDR3: CARGTENTEAFF; DNA: TGTGCCAGAGGGACCGAGAACACTGAAGCTTTCTTT
J: TRBJ2-3; D: TRBD2; V: TRBV7-2; size: .; CDR3: CASSRSGGAGGDTQYF; DNA: TGTGCCAGCAGCCGTAGCGGGGGGGCAGGAGGAGATACGCAGTATTTT
J: TRBJ1-4; D: .; V: TRBV7-3; size: .; CDR3: CASSPGRSTNEKLFF; DNA: TGTGCCAGCAGCCCCGGACGGTCAACTAATGAAAAACTGTTTTTT
J: TRBJ1-5; D: .; V: TRBV7-8; size: .; CDR3: CASSLGGGPNQPQHF; DNA: TGTGCCAGCAGCTTAGGCGGGGGCCCCAATCAGCCCCAGCATTTT
J: TRBJ1-5; D: .; V: TRBV28; size: .; CDR3: CASRESNQPQHF; DNA: TGTGCCAGCCGGGAGAGCAATCAGCCCCAGCATTTT
J: TRBJ2-1; D: .; V: TRBV29-1; size: few; CDR3: CSVMSRRNEQFF; DNA: TGCAGCGTTATGAGTCGAAGGAATGAGCAGTTCTTC
J: TRBJ2-2; D: .; V: TRBV29-1; size: .; CDR3: CSVPGVGTGELFF; DNA: TGCAGCGTTCCAGGGGTCGGGACCGGGGAGCTGTTTTTT
J: TRBJ2-3; D: .; V: TRBV3-1/TRBV3-2; size: .; CDR3: CASSFSTRGRPTDTQYF; DNA: TGTGCCAGCAGCTTTTCAACCCGCGGCAGGCCCACAGATACGCAGTATTTT
J: TRBJ2-2; D: .; V: TRBV10-3; size: .; CDR3: CAISPGENTGELFF; DNA: TGTGCCATCAGCCCCGGGGAGAACACCGGGGAGCTGTTTTTT
J: TRBJ1-2; D: TRBD1; V: TRBV28; size: .; CDR3: CASSFFARGWNGYTF; DNA: TGTGCCAGCAGTTTCTTCGCCAGGGGGTGGAATGGCTACACCTTC
J: TRBJ2-7; D: .; V: TRBV16; size: .; CDR3: CASSQPQGHEQYF; DNA: TGTGCCAGCAGCCAACCACAGGGCCACGAGCAGTACTTC
J: TRBJ1-6; D: TRBD1; V: TRBV5-1; size: few; CDR3: CASSLQGEGSPLHF; DNA: TGCGCCAGCAGCTTACAGGGGGAGGGTTCACCCCTCCACTTT
J: TRBJ1-2; D: TRBD1; V: TRBV12-3/TRBV12-4; size: .; CDR3: CASSPGGGYGYTF; DNA: TGTGCCAGCAGTCCAGGGGGCGGCTATGGCTACACCTTC
J: TRBJ2-2; D: .; V: TRBV5-1; size: once; CDR3: CASSLLTDTGELFF; DNA: TGCGCCAGCAGCTTGTTGACGGACACCGGGGAGCTGTTTTTT
J: TRBJ1-5; D: TRBD1; V: TRBV5-8; size: .; CDR3: CASSLGQGYQPQHF; DNA: TGTGCCAGCAGCCTTGGACAGGGGTATCAGCCCCAGCATTTT
J: TRBJ2-1; D: .; V: TRBV27; size: once; CDR3: CASSATGLWREQFF; DNA: TGTGCCAGCAGTGCAACGGGACTCTGGCGTGAGCAGTTCTTC